The present T cell receptor (beta chain) was sequenced within a study of T cell responses to AZD1222 COVID-19 vaccine. The method was immunoSEQ multiplex PCR; TCRdb's version includes in-frame clones alone and lacks a portion of them. The data show approximately 130,000 clones, roughly 88% seen once. Turning to this clone: Its target is unknown.

Per germline, CDR1 MDHEN and CDR2 SYDVKM. V was clipped by 6 bases and J by 2 bases, with 14 bases between them. The length of the CDR3 is 15 residues. Findings and limits, study-wide: Donors were mostly white British, more females; clonal diversity possibly underestimated. With dominance at 160-218 and 743-854, vaccine-associated CD4 TCRs spanned spike.

The specimen comprised peripheral blood, sampled 28 days after the second AZD1222 dose. This sequence joins TRBV28 and TRBJ1-5; tentative D call: TRBD1 (5 bases). The TCR sequence derives from an adult who received the AZD1222 COVID-19 vaccine. CDR3 loop: CASSDGRVGNQPQHF. In DNA, the CDR3 is TGTGCCAGCAGCGACGGCAGGGTCGGCAATCAGCCCCAGCATTTT.